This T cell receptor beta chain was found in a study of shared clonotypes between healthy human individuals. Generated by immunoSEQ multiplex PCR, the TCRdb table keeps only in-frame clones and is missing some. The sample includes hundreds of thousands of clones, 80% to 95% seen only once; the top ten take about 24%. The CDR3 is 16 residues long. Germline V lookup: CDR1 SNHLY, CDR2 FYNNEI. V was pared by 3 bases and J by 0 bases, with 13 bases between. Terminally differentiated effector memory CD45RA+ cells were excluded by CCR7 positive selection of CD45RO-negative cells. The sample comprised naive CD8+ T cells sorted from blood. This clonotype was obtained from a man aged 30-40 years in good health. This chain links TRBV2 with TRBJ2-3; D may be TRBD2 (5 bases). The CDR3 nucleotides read TGTGCCAGCAGTGAGGGTCTCGGGAAGAGCACAGATACGCAGTATTTT. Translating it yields CASSEGLGKSTDTQYF.